This T cell receptor (beta chain) was identified during a study of cytomegalovirus exposure and HLA in healthy donors. The length of the CDR3 is 16 residues. Trimming cost V 0 bases and J 0 bases; bases outside gene matches: 3. Germline loops: CDR1 SEHNR, CDR2 FQNEAQ (reference sequence). PCR amplification relied on 60 Vbeta primers (plus 13 Jbeta primers). Original data processing: Unique TCR beta chains numbered about 72 million in a later analysis, with some 9.9 million shared. Data came from immunoSEQ multiplex PCR; TCRdb stores just in-frame clones and leaves some out. V and J calls plus clone size are reproduced from that table; the DNA served to infer D and trimming. This table has roughly 190,000 clones, about four fifths appearing once. Note on this clone: Its antigen is as yet unknown.

Study findings and constraints: Another analysis was done later, and it associated 15,000 or so TCR beta sequences with HLA alleles at 0.05 false discovery rate. The authors judged a highly shared variant cluster likely a sequencing artifact. Relative to the approximately 670-donor mean, N-insertions were reportedly fewer in an Asian-associated ancestry cluster in a later analysis.

The material sequenced was PBMCs. This clonotype was obtained from a woman aged 18-30 years in good health and CMV-seronegative. The chain couples TRBV7-9 to TRBJ2-5, with 8 bases matching TRBD2. As DNA, the CDR3 is TGTGCCAGCAGCTTAGCTAGCGGGATGTACCAAGAGACCCAGTACTTC. Amino acid sequence: CASSLASGMYQETQYF.